Listed below are T cell receptor beta chains from one sample, sequenced in a study of graft-versus-host responses after intestinal transplantation. Some clones are missing from TCRdb's copy, which holds only in-frame ones; the method was immunoSEQ multiplex PCR. Of 20,000 to 25,000 clones listed, approximately 40% are singletons. The sample consisted of alloreactive CD8+ T cells from a mixed lymphocyte reaction culture, taken before intestinal transplant. The receptors derive from a human patient who received an intestinal transplant. Each CDR3 is given with its conserved first and last residue. Each record gives: V gene, J gene, D gene, clone size, CDR3 DNA, CDR3 protein. D genes are given only for firm matches. Expanded clones get a size class; other rows say once, few or many, or leave the size out.

TRBV4-1	TRBJ2-7	-	-	TGCGCCAGCAGCCAAACCCCTGCGCGGGAACTAGGGTACGAGCAGTACTTC	CASSQTPARELGYEQYF
TRBV7-2	TRBJ2-5	-	-	TGTGCCAGCAGCCCCCAAGAGACCCAGTACTTC	CASSPQETQYF
TRBV29-1	TRBJ2-1	TRBD1	-	TGCAGCTTTTACAGGGGAAACAATGAGCAGTTCTTC	CSFYRGNNEQFF
TRBV5-4	TRBJ2-5	-	-	TGTGCCAGCAGCATAGACAGGTACCAAGAGACCCAGTACTTC	CASSIDRYQETQYF
TRBV15	TRBJ1-2	TRBD1	-	TGTGCCACCAGCTCCAACTATCCGGGACAGGGAGGGGTGAACTATGGCTACACCTTC	CATSSNYPGQGGVNYGYTF
TRBV6-5	TRBJ2-7	-	few	TGTGCCAGCAGTTACGTTTCAGGCACCTATTCCTACGAGCAGTACTTC	CASSYVSGTYSYEQYF
TRBV7-9	TRBJ2-7	-	-	TGTGCCAGCAGCTTCCGTAGCAACGAGCAGTACTTC	CASSFRSNEQYF
TRBV6-5	TRBJ2-1	TRBD2	-	TGTGCCAGCAGTTACGGGACTAGCGGGAGTTATGAGCAGTTCTTC	CASSYGTSGSYEQFF
TRBV5-1	TRBJ2-7	-	-	TGCGCCAGCAGCCGCGGGACAGCCGCGGCCTACGAGCAGTACTTC	CASSRGTAAAYEQYF
TRBV25-1	TRBJ2-5	-	few	TGTGCCAGCAGTGGATGGGTGGACCAAGAGACCCAGTACTTC	CASSGWVDQETQYF
TRBV6-5	TRBJ1-3	-	-	TGTGCCAGCAGTTACGGGCGGGAGGCGAAGGGAAACACCATATATTTT	CASSYGREAKGNTIYF
TRBV5-3	TRBJ1-2	TRBD1	few	TGTGCCACCGTGCTGGACAGGGTCCAGTATGGCTACACCTTC	CATVLDRVQYGYTF
TRBV10-3	TRBJ2-5	-	once	TGTGCCATCAGTGCAGGGGCGGTGCAGTACTTC	CAISAGAVQYF
TRBV5-1	TRBJ2-3	-	few	TGCGCCAGCAGCTCCCGGACTGATAGCACAGATACGCAGTATTTT	CASSSRTDSTDTQYF
TRBV5-8	TRBJ2-1	TRBD1	-	TGTGCCAGCAGCTTGTGGGGGACAGGAGACAATGAGCAGTTCTTC	CASSLWGTGDNEQFF
TRBV20-1	TRBJ2-7	-	-	TGCAGTGCTAGTTTAGGGGACGAGCAGTACTTC	CSASLGDEQYF
TRBV4-2	TRBJ2-1	-	medium-sized	TGTGCCAGCAGCCAAGTAATCTCAAGAACGTACAATGAGCAGTTCTTC	CASSQVISRTYNEQFF
TRBV5-1	TRBJ2-3	-	-	TGCGCCAGCAGCTTGAATTCAGATACGCAGTATTTT	CASSLNSDTQYF
TRBV5-1	TRBJ2-3	TRBD2	few	TGCGCCAGCAGCTGGGCGGGACTAGGTGCAGATACGCAGTATTTT	CASSWAGLGADTQYF
TRBV2	TRBJ2-3	-	-	TGTGCCAGCAGTCGGGGCCCATCTCAGTATTTT	CASSRGPSQYF
TRBV7-9	TRBJ1-4	-	few	TGTGCCAGCAGCTTCCGAGCCGAGGAACTGTTTTTT	CASSFRAEELFF
TRBV2	TRBJ2-7	TRBD1	medium-sized	TGTGCCAGTACAGGGGGTCCGGGCGAGCAGTACTTC	CASTGGPGEQYF
TRBV19	TRBJ1-2	TRBD1	-	TGTGCCAGTCTGACAGGGGCTGTTGGCTACACCTTC	CASLTGAVGYTF
TRBV19	TRBJ2-4	TRBD2	-	TGTGCCAGTAGTATAGCAGCGGGGGCTAGCGGGGGGATTAAAAACATTCAGTACTTC	CASSIAAGASGGIKNIQYF
TRBV6-5	TRBJ2-7	-	-	TGTGCCAGCAGTTACCCTCGGGGTCTCTCCTACGAGCAGTACTTC	CASSYPRGLSYEQYF
TRBV7-9	TRBJ2-3	TRBD2	-	TGTGCCAGCGGACTAGGGACTGTATCTAGGGATACGCAGTATTTT	CASGLGTVSRDTQYF
TRBV7-9	TRBJ2-3	TRBD2	-	TGTGCCAGCAGCTTTAGCGGGAGACGGGCAGATACGCAGTATTTT	CASSFSGRRADTQYF
TRBV11-3	TRBJ2-1	TRBD2	few	TGTGCCAGCAGCTTGATGGCCGGGACTAGAAATGAGCAGTTCTTC	CASSLMAGTRNEQFF
TRBV5-1	TRBJ2-3	-	-	TGCGCCAGCAGCTTCTCCCCTACTAGCACAGATACGCAGTATTTT	CASSFSPTSTDTQYF
TRBV4-1	TRBJ2-3	-	-	TGCGCCAGCAGCCAAGCCTCGCCCCCAGATACGCAGTATTTT	CASSQASPPDTQYF
TRBV5-1	TRBJ2-2	-	-	TGCGCCAGCAGCCTAGGGGGCGGGGAGCTGTTTTTT	CASSLGGGELFF
TRBV2	TRBJ2-7	TRBD2	once	TGTGCCAGCAGGGCAGGACTAGCGGGAGGGCCAGCGTACGAGCAGTACTTC	CASRAGLAGGPAYEQYF
TRBV29-1	TRBJ2-1	-	-	TGCAGCTGCCCCGGGGCGTACAATGAGCAGTTCTTC	CSCPGAYNEQFF
TRBV28	TRBJ1-5	-	-	TGTGCCAGCAGTTTTGTGGGCGCCTGGCAGCCCCAGCATTTT	CASSFVGAWQPQHF
TRBV6-1	TRBJ2-2	-	-	TGTGCCAGCAGTGACTTGGGCACCGGGGAGCTGTTTTTT	CASSDLGTGELFF
TRBV20-1	TRBJ2-1	TRBD2	-	TGTAGCGGGAGAGGGTACAATGAGCAGTTCTTC	CSGRGYNEQFF
TRBV19	TRBJ1-2	-	-	TGTGCCAGTACCGCAGACAGGCCCCTAACCGGCTACACCTTC	CASTADRPLTGYTF
TRBV10-3	TRBJ2-6	-	medium-sized	TGTGCCAGAAGGGACACTGGGGCCAACGTCCTGACTTTC	CARRDTGANVLTF
TRBV6-1	TRBJ2-7	-	few	TGTGCCAGCAGGGGTTTCATTCACAATCTCTACGAGCAGTACTTC	CASRGFIHNLYEQYF
TRBV27	TRBJ1-5	TRBD1	-	TGTGCCAGCCGACTACAGGGGGGCAATGGGCCCCAGCATTTT	CASRLQGGNGPQHF
TRBV2	TRBJ1-2	-	-	TGTGCCAGCAGTGTTGGGGGCTATGGCTACACCTTC	CASSVGGYGYTF
TRBV7-9	TRBJ2-7	TRBD1	-	TGTGCCAGTTGGGAGACAGGGCCCTTAATCTCCTACGAGCAGTACTTC	CASWETGPLISYEQYF
TRBV29-1	TRBJ2-7	TRBD2	-	TGCAGCGTTGTAAGACTAGCGGGAGGGCTTCTCGAGCAGTACTTC	CSVVRLAGGLLEQYF
TRBV18	TRBJ2-4	-	-	TGTGCCAGCTCACCACCGTGGTTAGCCAAAAACATTCAGTACTTC	CASSPPWLAKNIQYF
TRBV9	TRBJ2-1	-	-	TGTGCCAGCAGCCCCCACCGCGGAGGAGAAGGGCAGTTCTTC	CASSPHRGGEGQFF
TRBV5-1	TRBJ1-2	-	-	TGCGCCAGCAGCCCGACGCTCGCTGGCGGCTACACCTTC	CASSPTLAGGYTF
TRBV18	TRBJ1-5	-	-	TGTGCCAGCTCACCCGGACCGGGGGTTATGGCTCAGCCCCAGCATTTT	CASSPGPGVMAQPQHF
TRBV5-1	TRBJ2-1	-	-	TGCGCCAGCAGCTTGGAGAAATACAATGAGCAGTTCTTC	CASSLEKYNEQFF
TRBV10-3	TRBJ2-1	-	-	TGTGCCATCGGGCCCCATCCGAGTCCCTACAATGAGCAGTTCTTC	CAIGPHPSPYNEQFF
TRBV27	TRBJ2-1	TRBD2	few	TGTGCCAGCAGTATGTTTTCCGGACTAGCGGACAATGAGCAGTTCTTC	CASSMFSGLADNEQFF
TRBV7-8	TRBJ1-4	-	-	TGTGCCAGCAGCTTATGGCCCCTTCGGAAACTGTTTTTT	CASSLWPLRKLFF
TRBV5-1	TRBJ2-1	TRBD1	-	TGCGCCAGCAGCTTTGACAGGGTCGTTACAAATGAGCAGTTCTTC	CASSFDRVVTNEQFF
TRBV27	TRBJ2-6	-	-	TGTGCCAGCAGTTTAAGTCGCGGGACAGTGTCTCGCTCTGGGGCCAACGTCCTGACTTTC	CASSLSRGTVSRSGANVLTF
TRBV2	TRBJ2-2	TRBD1	medium-sized	TGTGCCAGCAGTGGACAGGGCACGGGGGAGCTGTTTTTT	CASSGQGTGELFF